This T cell receptor beta chain emerged from a study of blood T cell repertoires in COVID-19. This clone was seen once. TCRdb keeps only in-frame clones here, not all; method: immunoSEQ multiplex PCR. Of nearly 300,000 clones listed, around 85% were seen once; the top ten hold more than 1.4%. Deletions cut 5 bases from V and 5 bases from J, with 15 bases between. Germline CDR1 and CDR2: MNHEY and SMNVEV (reference sequence). The CDR3 contains 15 residues. The J gene is TRBJ1-4, the V gene TRBV27, with a weak D call TRBD1 (6 bases). The material sequenced was peripheral blood. The sequence was collected from a human donor with COVID-19, enrolled during active disease. The donor label of this sample is uncertain. The CDR3, as DNA: TGTGCCAGCAGTCTAAGGTGGGGGCGGAATGAAAAACTGTTTTTT. Residues: CASSLRWGRNEKLFF.